One sample yielded the 27 T cell receptor beta chains listed below, sequenced in a study of technical replicates of blood from several donors. TCRdb's copy holds only in-frame clones and misses some; the assay was immunoSEQ multiplex PCR. The sample lists 65,000 to 85,000 clones; over 80% were seen once. Sequenced input: T cells isolated from PBMCs. Every receptor here comes from a human donor in good health.

V usage is TRBV5-1 and J usage is TRBJ2-7, with 8 bases fitting TRBD1. J was trimmed by 5 bases and V by 5 bases; bases with no gene match: 3. Germline values: CDR1 SGHRS, CDR2 YFSETQ. The CDR3 is made up of 12 amino acids. CDR3 coding DNA: TGCGCCAGCAGTGGACAGGGAAACGAGCAGTACTTC. Translating it yields CASSGQGNEQYF. The full variable domain, rest sourced from reference TRBV5-1 and TRBJ2-7, is KAGVTQTPRYLIKTRGQQVTLSCSPISGHRSVSWYQQTPGQGLQFLFEYFSETQRNKGNFPGRFSGRQFSNSRSEMNVSTLELGDSALYLCASSGQGNEQYFGPGTRLTVT.

CDR3 DNA: TGTGCCAGCAGCGTACGAAGTAGCGGTGCCTATCTAGATACGCAGTATTTT. It codes for CASSVRSSGAYLDTQYF. The rearrangement joins TRBV9 to TRBJ2-3, with a possible D match to TRBD2 (6 bases). This CDR3 comprises 17 residues. Trimming stripped 1 base from V and 5 bases from J, with 20 bases between. Germline CDR1 and CDR2: SGDLS and YYNGEE.

The CDR3 region has the DNA TGTGCCAGCAGCTTGGCCAAGACAGGGGGCACTGAAGCTTTCTTT. As protein: CASSLAKTGGTEAFF. The chain uses TRBV5-4 and TRBJ1-1, with 9 bases fitting TRBD1. With V trimmed by 0 bases and J by 4 bases, 4 bases remained unmatched. Germline assignment: CDR1 SGHNT and CDR2 YYREEE (reference sequence). This CDR3 has 15 residues.

This clone is categorized as medium-sized. This chain links TRBV6-4 with TRBJ2-1, with 7 positions matching TRBD2. Unmatched junction bases numbered 7, after V lost 5 bases and J lost 3 bases. CDR3 length equals 15 residues. The germline gives CDR1 MRHNA, CDR2 SNTAGT. The CDR3 here is CASSTRSGDYNEQFF. The CDR3 DNA reads as TGTGCCAGCAGTACCCGCAGCGGGGACTACAATGAGCAGTTCTTC.

The sample holds one count of this clone. The chain combines TRBV27 with TRBJ2-1, with 8 bases fitting TRBD1. The CDR3 contains 18 residues. Germline CDR1 MNHEY, CDR2 SMNVEV (reference sequence). The ends lost 4 bases at V and 4 bases at J; junction bases unmatched: 15. The CDR3 bases are TGTGCCAGCAGTTCCATAATACCCCGGGACAGGCATTACAATGAGCAGTTCTTC. It yields the protein CASSSIIPRDRHYNEQFF.

This clone has a single count. This chain joins TRBV5-1 and TRBJ1-5, with 7 bases aligning to TRBD1. The J segment lost 1 base and the V segment lost 0 bases, leaving 1 base of the junction unmatched. The CDR3 loop spans 15 amino acids. Germline CDR1 and CDR2: SGHRS and YFSETQ. DNA for the CDR3: TGCGCCAGCAGCTTGGAGGGGGCAAGCAATCAGCCCCAGCATTTT. Amino acid sequence: CASSLEGASNQPQHF.

The rearrangement joins TRBV5-4 to TRBJ2-3; D is possibly TRBD2 (6 bases). The CDR3 consists of 13 residues. From germline, CDR1 is SGHNT and CDR2 YYREEE (reference sequence). The germline V and J ends were trimmed by 2 bases and 6 bases, with 10 bases remaining between them. The CDR3 sequence: CASSFGGADTQYF. DNA for the CDR3: TGTGCCAGCAGCTTCGGGGGTGCGGATACGCAGTATTTT. Full variable domain (outside the CDR3, taken from reference TRBV5-4 and TRBJ2-3): ETGVTQSPTHLIKTRGQQVTLRCSSQSGHNTVSWYQQALGQGPQFIFQYYREEENGRGNFPPRFSGLQFPNYSSELNVNALELDDSALYLCASSFGGADTQYFGPGTRLTVL.

The chain recombines TRBV5-1 with TRBJ1-2; D is perhaps TRBD1 (6 bases). The CDR3 is 19 residues long. V was clipped by 0 bases and J by 1 base, with 22 bases between them. Germline V gene data show CDR1 as SGHRS and CDR2 as YFSETQ. CDR3 residues: CASSLGGEKYRDNNYGYTF. For the CDR3, the DNA is TGCGCCAGCAGCTTGGGTGGAGAAAAGTACAGGGATAATAACTATGGCTACACCTTC.

The gene calls are TRBV28 and TRBJ2-7; no clear D. Germline V CDR1 and CDR2: MDHEN, SYDVKM. Between the trimmed V and J ends, which lost 2 bases and 2 bases, there was a span of 10 bases. This CDR3 has 14 residues. The CDR3 loop is CASSLSGPPYEQYF. The CDR3 nucleotides are TGTGCCAGCAGTTTAAGTGGGCCCCCCTACGAGCAGTACTTC.

The V and J genes are TRBV1 and TRBJ2-1; the DNA was not compared with TRBD2, the D call given in the table. TRBV1 is assigned pseudogene status. The CDR3 is 20 residues long. DNA of the CDR3: TGCACCAGCAGCCAAGGTTTGAGGGCTAGCGGGAGGATTGGGAACAATGAGCAGTTCTTC. Amino acid sequence: CTSSQGLRASGRIGNNEQFF.

The V and J genes are TRBV2 and TRBJ1-1, with D hard to call. The V gene's germline CDR1 is SNHLY and CDR2 FYNNEI. The CDR3 consists of 12 residues. V gave up 6 bases and J gave up 1 base, with 6 bases separating them. CDR3 residues: CASSGANTEAFF. CDR3 sequence (DNA): TGTGCCAGCAGCGGTGCGAACACTGAAGCTTTCTTT.

V is TRBV27 and J is TRBJ2-2; the D gene is possibly TRBD2 (6 bases). The CDR3 has 12 amino acids. With 6 bases removed from V and 7 bases from J, the gap between germline ends came to 9 bases. Germline assignment: CDR1 MNHEY and CDR2 SMNVEV (reference sequence). The CDR3 region has the DNA TGTGCCAGCAGGACGGGAGTCGGGGAGCTGTTTTTT. It specifies CASRTGVGELFF.

The V gene is TRBV7-2, the J gene TRBJ1-4, with 7 bases aligning to TRBD1. The CDR3 has 15 residues. Germline-derived CDR1 and CDR2 are SGHTA and FQGNSA. Germline trimming cut 4 bases from V and 2 bases from J; bases unmatched to any gene: 4. The CDR3 DNA is TGTGCCAGCAGCTCGTCAGGGGGGACTAATGAAAAACTGTTTTTT. Amino acid sequence: CASSSSGGTNEKLFF.

The table lists this clone with a count of one. The chain recombines TRBV18 with TRBJ2-7; 13 bases match TRBD2. From germline, CDR1 is KGHSH and CDR2 LQKENI. The CDR3 is 18 amino acids. V was pared by 3 bases and J by 0 bases, with 8 bases of the junction left unmatched. CDR3 residues: CASSPNLGLAGLSYEQYF. CDR3 bases: TGTGCCAGCTCACCGAACCTGGGACTAGCGGGACTCTCCTACGAGCAGTACTTC.

The chain employs TRBV15 and TRBJ1-1, with D unresolved. Germline values: CDR1 LNHNV, CDR2 YYDKDF (reference sequence). Trimming pared 1 base from V and 7 bases from J, leaving 10 bases between. The CDR3 sequence is 13 residues long. The CDR3 sequence: CATSRVSVSEAFF. CDR3 coding DNA: TGTGCCACCAGCAGAGTCTCGGTTAGTGAAGCTTTCTTT.

The rearrangement links TRBV4-1 to TRBJ2-5; 9 bases map to TRBD2. Germline values: CDR1 MGHRA, CDR2 YSYEKL. Trimming removed 0 bases from V and 2 bases from J; junction bases left unmatched: 4. CDR3 length: 16 residues. CDR3 nucleotide sequence: TGCGCCAGCAGCCAAGACGCGACTAGCGGACAAGAGACCCAGTACTTC. Translation: CASSQDATSGQETQYF.

The chain links TRBV7-2 to TRBJ2-2; 9 bases match TRBD1. V was pared by 5 bases and J by 8 bases, with 12 bases of the junction left unmatched. Germline V gives CDR1 SGHTA, CDR2 FQGNSA. The CDR3 runs to 16 residues. The CDR3: CASSTDGTGLIGELFF. The CDR3 coding sequence is TGTGCCAGCAGCACCGACGGGACAGGGCTGATTGGGGAGCTGTTTTTT.

This clone was observed a single time. The junction differs from germline at one of its ends, possibly a read error. The chain recombines TRBV7-7 with TRBJ1-3; D unresolved. This CDR3 is built from 16 residues. Germline CDR1 and CDR2: SSHAT and FNYEAQ (reference sequence). Written as DNA, the CDR3 is TGTGCTAGCAGCCCTCTTACCGGGAGGCTTGGAAACACCATATATTTT. Translated, it gives CASSPLTGRLGNTIYF.

This chain joins TRBV7-9 and TRBJ1-5; D remains unclear. CDR1 and CDR2 (germline): SEHNR, FQNEAQ (reference sequence). The CDR3 sequence is 13 residues long. The germline V and J ends were trimmed by 4 bases and 2 bases, with 6 bases remaining between them. The CDR3 DNA reads as TGTGCCAGCAGCTCGATAGGCAATCAGCCCCAGCATTTT. It encodes CASSSIGNQPQHF. The complete variable domain, with remaining parts taken from reference TRBV7-9 and TRBJ1-5, reads DTGVSQNPRHKITKRGQNVTFRCDPISEHNRLYWYRQTLGQGPEFLTYFQNEAQLEKSRLLSDRFSAERPKGSFSTLEIQRTEQGDSAMYLCASSSIGNQPQHFGDGTRLSIL.

This chain connects TRBV6-5 to TRBJ1-2; TRBD1 might be the D (6 bases). The CDR3 is 14 amino acids. Trimming pared 1 base from V and 0 bases from J, leaving 6 bases between. Germline V lookup: CDR1 MNHEY, CDR2 SVGAGI. This chain's CDR3 is CASSYWGPNYGYTF. CDR3 sequence (DNA): TGTGCCAGCAGTTACTGGGGGCCTAACTATGGCTACACCTTC.

In its sample, this clone was seen once. The chain employs TRBV29-1 and TRBJ2-1; D perhaps matches TRBD1 (6 bases). The germline V gene has CDR1 SQVTM and CDR2 ANQGSEA. Trimming removed 4 bases from V and 7 bases from J, with 17 bases in between. This CDR3 has 14 amino acids. The CDR3 coding sequence is TGCAGCGTTGGTCGGTCAGGGGAAAGTAATGAGCAGTTCTTC. Translated, it gives CSVGRSGESNEQFF.

The chain is built from TRBV11-2 and TRBJ2-7, with 16 bases that match TRBD2. Germline V gene data show CDR1 as SGHAT and CDR2 as FQNNGV. The ends lost 5 bases at V and 3 bases at J; junction bases unmatched: 10. CDR3 size: 18 residues. This CDR3 is CASSPTGLAGGYHYEQYF. The CDR3 nucleotides are TGTGCCAGCAGCCCAACGGGACTAGCGGGGGGGTATCACTACGAGCAGTACTTC.

This chain joins TRBV5-4 and TRBJ1-1; no definite D call. The CDR3 covers 13 residues. Trimming stripped 4 bases from V and 0 bases from J, with 7 bases between. Germline V gene lookup returns CDR1 SGHNT and CDR2 YYREEE (reference sequence). CDR3 nucleotide sequence: TGTGCCAGCAGCGCAGCGTTGAACACTGAAGCTTTCTTT. Translating gives CASSAALNTEAFF.

This clone was seen a handful of times. The rearrangement links TRBV7-2 to TRBJ2-7; the match to TRBD2 covers 10 bases. Germline-derived CDR1 and CDR2 are SGHTA and FQGNSA. The CDR3 has 14 amino acids. The J segment lost 7 bases and the V segment lost 4 bases, leaving 7 bases of the junction unmatched. Written as DNA, the CDR3 is TGTGCCAGCAGCTCGACTAGCGGGCCGAGGGAGCAGTACTTC. This gives the protein CASSSTSGPREQYF. Full variable domain (rest looked up from reference TRBV7-2 and TRBJ2-7): GAGVSQSPSNKVTEKGKDVELRCDPISGHTALYWYRQSLGQGLEFLIYFQGNSAPDKSGLPSDRFSAERTGGSVSTLTIQRTQQEDSAVYLCASSSTSGPREQYFGPGTRLTVT.

The chain has TRBV27 and TRBJ1-6, with D unresolved. The CDR3 loop spans 16 amino acids. V gave up 11 bases and J gave up 7 bases, with 24 bases separating them. Per germline, CDR1 MNHEY and CDR2 SMNVEV (reference sequence). CDR3 sequence reads: CAHKEGGVLGNSPLHF. The CDR3 bases are TGTGCCCATAAGGAGGGAGGCGTTTTAGGGAATTCACCCCTCCACTTT.

The V and J genes are TRBV11-3 and TRBJ2-7, with D uncertain. The CDR3 has 15 amino acids. Germline V lookup: CDR1 SGHNT, CDR2 YENEEA. V was cut by 2 bases and J by 3 bases, with 14 bases left in between. As DNA, the CDR3 is TGTGCCAGCAGCTTATTCCCCCTATCAAACTACGAGCAGTACTTC. Encoded protein: CASSLFPLSNYEQYF.

The chain has TRBV7-6 and TRBJ2-3; 7 positions match TRBD2. The CDR3 runs to 16 residues. V lost 5 bases to trimming and J lost 2 bases; unmatched junction nucleotides: 10. CDR1 SGHVS and CDR2 FNYEAQ come from the germline V gene. Here the CDR3 reads CASSGLAGGYTDTQYF. DNA for the CDR3: TGTGCCAGCAGCGGATTAGCGGGCGGCTACACAGATACGCAGTATTTT.